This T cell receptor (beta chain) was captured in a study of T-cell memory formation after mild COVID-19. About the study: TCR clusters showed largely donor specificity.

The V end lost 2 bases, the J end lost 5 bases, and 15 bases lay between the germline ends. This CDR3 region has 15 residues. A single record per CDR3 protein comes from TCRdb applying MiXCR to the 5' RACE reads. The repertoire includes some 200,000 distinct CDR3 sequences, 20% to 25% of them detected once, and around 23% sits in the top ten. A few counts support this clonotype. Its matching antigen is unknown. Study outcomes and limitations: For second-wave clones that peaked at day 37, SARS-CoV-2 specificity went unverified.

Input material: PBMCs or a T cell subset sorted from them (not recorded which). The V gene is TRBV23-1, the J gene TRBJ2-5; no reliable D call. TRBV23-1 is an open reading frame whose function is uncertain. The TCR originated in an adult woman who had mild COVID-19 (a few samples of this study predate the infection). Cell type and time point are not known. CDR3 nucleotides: TGCGCCAGCAGTCAACTTGGTCAAACTGGGGAGACCCAGTACTTC. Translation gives CASSQLGQTGETQYF.